The rows below give T cell receptor beta chains drawn from one sample of a study of blood T cell repertoires in COVID-19. The method was immunoSEQ multiplex PCR; TCRdb's version includes in-frame clones alone and lacks a portion of them. The table records about 340,000 clones, about 83% of them present only once. Sequencing was carried out using peripheral blood. The receptors come from a man in his thirties or forties with active or convalescent COVID-19. Each CDR3 is given with its conserved first and last residue. D genes are given only for firm matches. The listing skips clone size in some rows; elsewhere it reads once, few, many or a size class.

v_gene: TRBV2
j_gene: TRBJ1-1
abundance: few
d_gene: TRBD1
CDR3nt: TGTGCCAGCAGTGAGGACAGGGGGCGGGGTACTGAAGCTTTCTTT
CDR3aa: CASSEDRGRGTEAFF

v_gene: TRBV19
j_gene: TRBJ1-1
abundance: -
d_gene: -
CDR3nt: TGTGCCAGTAGTTCCCAGGGTGGCACTGAAGCTTTCTTT
CDR3aa: CASSSQGGTEAFF

v_gene: TRBV19
j_gene: TRBJ2-5
abundance: -
d_gene: -
CDR3nt: TGTGCCAGTATTATCCCTCGGACACCGTGGGGAAACTTC
CDR3aa: CASIIPRTPWGNF

v_gene: TRBV29-1
j_gene: TRBJ2-1
abundance: few
d_gene: TRBD1
CDR3nt: TGCAGCGTTGAAGGAAGGGCAGGGGGCTACAATGAGCAGTTCTTC
CDR3aa: CSVEGRAGGYNEQFF

v_gene: TRBV4-2
j_gene: TRBJ2-5
abundance: -
d_gene: TRBD2
CDR3nt: TGTGCCAGCAGCCAATCTCGCGCCGGTAGCGGGGGGGAAGAGACCCAGTACTTC
CDR3aa: CASSQSRAGSGGEETQYF

v_gene: TRBV29-1
j_gene: TRBJ2-7
abundance: -
d_gene: TRBD1
CDR3nt: TGCAGCGTTCTGCGACAGGGAATTATCTACGAGCAGTACTTC
CDR3aa: CSVLRQGIIYEQYF

v_gene: TRBV15
j_gene: TRBJ1-5
abundance: -
d_gene: -
CDR3nt: TGTGCCACCAGCAGAGATCAGGGGTGGCAGCCCCAGCATTTT
CDR3aa: CATSRDQGWQPQHF

v_gene: TRBV6-5
j_gene: TRBJ1-6
abundance: few
d_gene: -
CDR3nt: TGTGCCAGCAGGGGAGACGGGCTGGCCCTCCACTTT
CDR3aa: CASRGDGLALHF

v_gene: TRBV23-1
j_gene: TRBJ1-4
abundance: -
d_gene: -
CDR3nt: TGCGCCAGCAGTCTCGGCGTAGCTGCAACTAATGAAAAACTGTTTTTT
CDR3aa: CASSLGVAATNEKLFF

v_gene: TRBV2
j_gene: TRBJ2-1
abundance: -
d_gene: TRBD1
CDR3nt: TGTGCCAGCAATGGTGGGACAGGGAAGTTCTTC
CDR3aa: CASNGGTGKFF

v_gene: TRBV7-8
j_gene: TRBJ2-1
abundance: few
d_gene: TRBD2
CDR3nt: TGTGCCAGCAGCCTCGGACTAGCGGGAACTAATGAGCAGTTCTTC
CDR3aa: CASSLGLAGTNEQFF

v_gene: TRBV28
j_gene: TRBJ1-2
abundance: -
d_gene: -
CDR3nt: TGTGCCCTCAACTGGGGGGAGGATGGCTACACCTTC
CDR3aa: CALNWGEDGYTF

v_gene: TRBV5-1
j_gene: TRBJ2-7
abundance: -
d_gene: TRBD2
CDR3nt: TGCGCCAGCAGCTTGACTAGCGGGCGCTACGAGCAGTACTTC
CDR3aa: CASSLTSGRYEQYF

v_gene: TRBV30
j_gene: TRBJ2-5
abundance: -
d_gene: TRBD2
CDR3nt: TGTGCCTGGAGTTCTGGTAGCGGGAAAGAGACCCAGTACTTC
CDR3aa: CAWSSGSGKETQYF

v_gene: TRBV9
j_gene: TRBJ2-1
abundance: -
d_gene: TRBD1
CDR3nt: TGTGCCAGCAGGTTCCCTGAGACAGGGGAGAATGTAAATGAGCAGTTCTTC
CDR3aa: CASRFPETGENVNEQFF

v_gene: TRBV2
j_gene: TRBJ1-4
abundance: -
d_gene: -
CDR3nt: TGTGCCAGCAGTGAAAGGACTGTAAAAAATGAAAAACTGTTTTTT
CDR3aa: CASSERTVKNEKLFF

v_gene: TRBV7-2
j_gene: TRBJ2-1
abundance: -
d_gene: TRBD1
CDR3nt: TGTGCCAGCAGCACCGCCGGGACAGGGTACTACAATGAGCAGTTCTTC
CDR3aa: CASSTAGTGYYNEQFF

v_gene: TRBV7-2
j_gene: TRBJ1-3
abundance: -
d_gene: -
CDR3nt: TGTGCCAGCAGCTTAGTGGGCGCTAACTCTGGAAACACCATATATTTT
CDR3aa: CASSLVGANSGNTIYF

v_gene: TRBV5-1
j_gene: TRBJ1-2
abundance: -
d_gene: -
CDR3nt: TGCGCCAGCAGCCCGTCACACCTTAACTATGGCTACACCTTC
CDR3aa: CASSPSHLNYGYTF

v_gene: TRBV29-1
j_gene: TRBJ2-7
abundance: -
d_gene: TRBD2
CDR3nt: TGCAGCGCAAGTCTAGCGGGGGCTGGAGGGCAGTACTTC
CDR3aa: CSASLAGAGGQYF

v_gene: TRBV10-3
j_gene: TRBJ1-1
abundance: -
d_gene: -
CDR3nt: TGTGCCATCAGTGGTCGAGGACAGTTTAACACTGAAGCTTTCTTT
CDR3aa: CAISGRGQFNTEAFF

v_gene: TRBV9
j_gene: TRBJ2-7
abundance: -
d_gene: TRBD2
CDR3nt: TGTGCCAGCAGCGTCGGGGGGAGCGAGGGCTACGAGCAGTACTTC
CDR3aa: CASSVGGSEGYEQYF

v_gene: TRBV19
j_gene: TRBJ1-6
abundance: -
d_gene: -
CDR3nt: TGTGCCAGTAGCAATAATTCACCCCTCCACTTT
CDR3aa: CASSNNSPLHF

v_gene: TRBV12-3/TRBV12-4
j_gene: TRBJ2-1
abundance: -
d_gene: -
CDR3nt: TGTGCCAGCAGTGTCTTGAATGAGCAGTTCTTC
CDR3aa: CASSVLNEQFF

v_gene: TRBV21-1
j_gene: TRBJ2-5
abundance: -
d_gene: -
CDR3nt: TGTGCCAGCAGCAAAGGGACAGGGGGCGGGGGAGAGACCCAGTACTTC
CDR3aa: CASSKGTGGGGETQYF

v_gene: TRBV20-1
j_gene: TRBJ1-5
abundance: -
d_gene: TRBD1
CDR3nt: TGCAGTGCTAGTATAACAGGGGGCCCCGTCCCTAATCAGCCCCAGCATTTT
CDR3aa: CSASITGGPVPNQPQHF

v_gene: TRBV4-2
j_gene: TRBJ1-2
abundance: once
d_gene: -
CDR3nt: -
CDR3aa: CASSQDSGQGRVDYGYTF

v_gene: TRBV10-3
j_gene: TRBJ2-7
abundance: once
d_gene: TRBD2
CDR3nt: TGTGCCATCACCGACGGGGGGTACGAGCAGTACTTC
CDR3aa: CAITDGGYEQYF

v_gene: TRBV6-1
j_gene: TRBJ2-7
abundance: -
d_gene: -
CDR3nt: TGTGCCAGCAGTGAATTAACAGTCTACGAGCAGTACTTC
CDR3aa: CASSELTVYEQYF

v_gene: TRBV6-5
j_gene: TRBJ2-1
abundance: -
d_gene: -
CDR3nt: TGTGCCAGCAGTTACTCCTCCAGGGTTAATGAGCAGTTCTTC
CDR3aa: CASSYSSRVNEQFF

v_gene: TRBV7-2
j_gene: TRBJ2-1
abundance: -
d_gene: TRBD2
CDR3nt: TGTGCCAGCAGCTTTGGTCTCGGGGGGACTAGTTGGGCCCACAATGAGCAGTTCTTC
CDR3aa: CASSFGLGGTSWAHNEQFF

v_gene: TRBV10-3
j_gene: TRBJ1-6
abundance: few
d_gene: TRBD1
CDR3nt: TGTGCCATCAGTTCCCTGACAGGGCCTAATTCACCCCTCCACTTT
CDR3aa: CAISSLTGPNSPLHF

v_gene: TRBV9
j_gene: TRBJ1-1
abundance: -
d_gene: TRBD1
CDR3nt: TGTGCCAGCAGCTCCCGGGACAGGGCGAACACTGAAGCTTTCTTT
CDR3aa: CASSSRDRANTEAFF

v_gene: TRBV30
j_gene: TRBJ1-2
abundance: -
d_gene: -
CDR3nt: TGTGCCTGGAGTGCCGACAGGCCCTATGGCTACACCTTC
CDR3aa: CAWSADRPYGYTF

v_gene: TRBV19
j_gene: TRBJ1-2
abundance: -
d_gene: TRBD1
CDR3nt: TGTGCCAGTAGGGCAACGACAGGGGCTAACTATGGCTACACCTTC
CDR3aa: CASRATTGANYGYTF

v_gene: TRBV7-8
j_gene: TRBJ2-7
abundance: -
d_gene: -
CDR3nt: TGTGCCAGCAGCTTGGGGGGGCTCGAGCAGTACTTC
CDR3aa: CASSLGGLEQYF

v_gene: TRBV6-5
j_gene: TRBJ1-2
abundance: -
d_gene: TRBD1
CDR3nt: TGTGCCAGCAGACCGGGACAGATTACTAACTATGGCTACACCTTC
CDR3aa: CASRPGQITNYGYTF

v_gene: TRBV18
j_gene: TRBJ2-7
abundance: -
d_gene: -
CDR3nt: TGTGCCAGCTCACCCCGCAAGGCGGGGCTGTACTACGCCGAGCAGTACTTC
CDR3aa: CASSPRKAGLYYAEQYF

v_gene: TRBV18
j_gene: TRBJ1-1
abundance: few
d_gene: -
CDR3nt: TGTGCCAGCTCGCAAGCCGGGAGTGAAGCTTTCTTT
CDR3aa: CASSQAGSEAFF

v_gene: TRBV30
j_gene: TRBJ1-2
abundance: once
d_gene: -
CDR3nt: TGTGCCTGGAGTGTAGCCCACAGGGCGTATGGCTACACCTTC
CDR3aa: CAWSVAHRAYGYTF

v_gene: TRBV5-1
j_gene: TRBJ2-1
abundance: -
d_gene: TRBD2
CDR3nt: TGCGCCAGCGGCCCGGGCGGGAGTGGTAATGAGCAGTTCTTC
CDR3aa: CASGPGGSGNEQFF

v_gene: TRBV19
j_gene: TRBJ2-2
abundance: few
d_gene: -
CDR3nt: TGTGCCAGTAATTTGGGCCGGGAGCTGTTTTTT
CDR3aa: CASNLGRELFF

v_gene: TRBV29-1
j_gene: TRBJ1-1
abundance: -
d_gene: -
CDR3nt: TGCAGCGTTGTACGGGACACTGAAGCTTTCTTT
CDR3aa: CSVVRDTEAFF

v_gene: TRBV28
j_gene: TRBJ1-4
abundance: -
d_gene: -
CDR3nt: TGTGCCAGCACAACCGAGGGTGCAACTAATGAAAAACTGTTTTTT
CDR3aa: CASTTEGATNEKLFF

v_gene: TRBV19
j_gene: TRBJ1-5
abundance: -
d_gene: TRBD1
CDR3nt: TGTGCCAGTAGTATTGGAGGGGGCGGTCAGCCCCAGCATTTT
CDR3aa: CASSIGGGGQPQHF

v_gene: TRBV19
j_gene: TRBJ1-2
abundance: -
d_gene: TRBD1
CDR3nt: TGTGCCAGTACTCCCCTAGGACAGGACCGTCTAAGCTATGGCTACACCTTC
CDR3aa: CASTPLGQDRLSYGYTF

v_gene: TRBV5-1
j_gene: TRBJ1-1
abundance: -
d_gene: -
CDR3nt: TGCGCCAGCAGCTTGGCCAGCGTCGGAGTGAACACTGAAGCTTTCTTT
CDR3aa: CASSLASVGVNTEAFF

v_gene: TRBV9
j_gene: TRBJ1-3
abundance: -
d_gene: -
CDR3nt: TGTGCCAGCAGCGTTCCGGGACGGGAGGGAAACACCATATATTTT
CDR3aa: CASSVPGREGNTIYF

v_gene: TRBV5-1
j_gene: TRBJ1-1
abundance: -
d_gene: -
CDR3nt: TGCGCCAGCAGCTTGCGACAGAGAACTGAAGCTTTCTTT
CDR3aa: CASSLRQRTEAFF

v_gene: TRBV18
j_gene: TRBJ2-3
abundance: -
d_gene: TRBD2
CDR3nt: TGTGCCAGCTCACCCCTAGCGGGAGGGACCACAGATACGCAGTATTTT
CDR3aa: CASSPLAGGTTDTQYF

v_gene: TRBV10-3
j_gene: TRBJ1-5
abundance: -
d_gene: TRBD1
CDR3nt: TGTGCCATCAGTGAGACGGGACAGGGAATTCAGCCCCAGCATTTT
CDR3aa: CAISETGQGIQPQHF

v_gene: TRBV2
j_gene: TRBJ2-5
abundance: -
d_gene: -
CDR3nt: TGTGCCAGCACCAAGGGGGTAGGGATGGGCCAAGAGACCCAGTACTTC
CDR3aa: CASTKGVGMGQETQYF

v_gene: TRBV7-6
j_gene: TRBJ2-3
abundance: -
d_gene: TRBD2
CDR3nt: TGTGCCAGCAGATTAGGGACTAGCGGGAGGCCAAGCACAGATACGCAGTATTTT
CDR3aa: CASRLGTSGRPSTDTQYF

v_gene: TRBV4-2
j_gene: TRBJ2-7
abundance: -
d_gene: TRBD1
CDR3nt: TGTGCCAGCAGCCAAGATTTGGGGACAGGAACCTACGAGCAGTACTTC
CDR3aa: CASSQDLGTGTYEQYF

v_gene: TRBV24-1
j_gene: TRBJ2-1
abundance: few
d_gene: -
CDR3nt: TGTGCCAACTTCAGGGTGGGGGGCTACAATGAGCAGTTCTTC
CDR3aa: CANFRVGGYNEQFF

v_gene: TRBV5-5
j_gene: TRBJ1-1
abundance: -
d_gene: -
CDR3nt: TGTGCCAGCAGCTTGAAGCCATGGCGACAGACCAGGGGGAACACTGAAGCTTTCTTT
CDR3aa: CASSLKPWRQTRGNTEAFF

v_gene: TRBV3-1/TRBV3-2
j_gene: TRBJ1-1
abundance: -
d_gene: -
CDR3nt: TGTGCCAGCAGCCAAGGGAGCGGATTTAGGGCTTTCTTT
CDR3aa: CASSQGSGFRAFF

v_gene: TRBV4-1
j_gene: TRBJ1-2
abundance: few
d_gene: -
CDR3nt: TGCGCCAGCAGCCAAGATTTGACTTCATTATACTATGGCTACACCTTC
CDR3aa: CASSQDLTSLYYGYTF

v_gene: TRBV5-6
j_gene: TRBJ2-7
abundance: few
d_gene: -
CDR3nt: TGTGCCAGCAGCTCATTTAGCGGCTACGAGCAGTACTTC
CDR3aa: CASSSFSGYEQYF